The present T cell receptor (beta chain) was sequenced within a study of blood T cell repertoires in COVID-19. The overall study: Spain, Italy and the United States supplied samples that represented acute and convalescent COVID-19. Sample material is recorded as cDNA or gDNA derived from T cells, B-cell-depleted T cells, or PBMCs.

This clone was seen a few times. This study enrolled people aged roughly 18 to 100 from roughly 24 US geographic areas. Participants' reported clinical history set cohort assignment. Libraries were prepared by immunoSEQ multiplex PCR; TCRdb keeps only in-frame clonotypes and omits some of them. Of under 500,000 clones listed, nearly 90% are singletons. The CDR3 extends over 15 amino acids. V shed 5 bases, J shed 2 bases, and the junction held 8 bases outside the gene matches. Germline lookup yields CDR1 SQVTM and CDR2 ANQGSEA. V and J are TRBV29-1 and TRBJ1-5; TRBD1 agrees at 8 bases. Specimen: PBMCs or T cells enriched from blood (not recorded which). The source is a woman between 18 and 30 years old with acute COVID-19. CDR3 loop: CSVSTQGAGNQPQHF. CDR3 nucleotides: TGCAGCGTTTCTACCCAGGGGGCCGGCAATCAGCCCCAGCATTTT.